This T cell receptor (beta chain) was obtained from a study of blood T cell repertoires in COVID-19. Study at large: Samples taken during acute and convalescent COVID-19 were collected in the United States, Italy and Spain.

In the original processing: How many nucleated cells were present was estimated from reference gene primer amplification. Sequencing was performed with immunoSEQ multiplex PCR; in TCRdb, only in-frame clones are kept and a portion is missing. V, J and clone size derive from that table, while D and trimming were established from the DNA sequence. The data hold around 86,000 clones, with 80% to 90% observed a single time. The CDR3 totals 13 residues. V lost 5 bases and J 0 bases, leaving 7 bases between the germline ends. Germline V lookup: CDR1 LGHNT, CDR2 FRNRAP. Sample: peripheral blood. The chain links TRBV12-5 to TRBJ1-1, with unresolved D. The clonotype comes from a woman aged 80 or over with acute or convalescent COVID-19. This CDR3 reads CASGHTVNTEAFF. In nucleotides, the CDR3 is TGTGCTAGTGGTCACACAGTGAACACTGAAGCTTTCTTT.